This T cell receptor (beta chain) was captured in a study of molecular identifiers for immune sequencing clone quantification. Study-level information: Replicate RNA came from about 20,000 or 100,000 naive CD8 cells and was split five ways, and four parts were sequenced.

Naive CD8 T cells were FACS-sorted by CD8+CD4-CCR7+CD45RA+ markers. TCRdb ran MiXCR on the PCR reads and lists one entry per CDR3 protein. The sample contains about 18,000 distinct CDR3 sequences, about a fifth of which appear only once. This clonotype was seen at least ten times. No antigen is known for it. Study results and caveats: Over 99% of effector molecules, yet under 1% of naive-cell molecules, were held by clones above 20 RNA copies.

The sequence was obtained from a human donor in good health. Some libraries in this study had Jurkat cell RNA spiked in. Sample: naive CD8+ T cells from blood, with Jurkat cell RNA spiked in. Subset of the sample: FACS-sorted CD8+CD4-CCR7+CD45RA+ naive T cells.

The CDR3 DNA sequence: TGTGCCAGCAGTTACTCGTACGAAGGTCCGAGGACTGAAGCTTTCTTT. It translates to CASSYSYEGPRTEAFF. The V gene is TRBV6-2 or TRBV6-3, the J gene TRBJ1-1; no clear D. CDR3 length: 16 residues. Germline lookup yields CDR1 MNHEY and CDR2 SVGEGT. With 0 bases removed from V and 5 bases from J, the gap between germline ends came to 16 bases.